At least ten counts were recorded for the clone carrying this TCR beta chain. The V gene end was trimmed by 3 bases and the J gene end by 2 bases; junction bases not matched to a gene: 5. There are 15 residues in the CDR3. CDR1 and CDR2 from the germline V gene are SGHDT and YYEEEE. This sample stems from a study of molecular identifiers for immune sequencing clone quantification. In preparing bulk TCR libraries, previously described methods and listed TCR primers were used. One entry per CDR3 protein results from TCRdb running MiXCR on the PCR reads. The repertoire holds more than 550,000 distinct CDR3 sequences, with about 25% as singletons.

The origin of this receptor is a human donor in good health. Some libraries in this study had Jurkat cell RNA spiked in. The V gene is TRBV5-6, the J gene TRBJ2-3; 8 bases align to TRBD2. The sequenced sample was naive CD8+ T cells from blood, with Jurkat cell RNA spiked in. Subset given: FACS-sorted CD8+CD4-CCR7+CD45RA+ naive T cells. The CDR3 DNA follows: TGTGCCAGCAGCTCCGGGACTAGTTACACAGATACGCAGTATTTT. Its translation: CASSSGTSYTDTQYF.